This T cell receptor (beta chain) came from a study of control samples from healthy donors and cancer patients. Data came from immunoSEQ multiplex PCR; TCRdb stores just in-frame clones and leaves some out. The profile shows around 150,000 clones, 88% of them singletons. Germline values: CDR1 SGHRS, CDR2 YFSETQ. This CDR3 is 14 amino acids long. V was clipped by 7 bases and J by 0 bases, with 14 bases between them. This receptor was identified in a man aged 18-30 years in good health. Specimen: blood. V usage is TRBV5-1 and J usage is TRBJ2-7; TRBD1 or TRBD2 may be the D gene (7 bases each). In DNA, the CDR3 is TGCGCCAGCGCCAGGGGGGGGCCCTCCTACGAGCAGTACTTC. It specifies CASARGGPSYEQYF.